This TCR beta chain was documented in a study of cytomegalovirus exposure and HLA in healthy donors. Study results and caveats: Owing to their indistinguishability, certain V segments, notably TRBV6-2 and TRBV6-3, were excluded. A later analysis found common viral pathogens apparently linked to several of the most significant clusters. A highly shared variant cluster was judged a likely technical artifact.

Deletions cut 5 bases from V and 5 bases from J, with 13 bases between. Germline-derived CDR1 and CDR2 are LNHDA and SQIVND (reference sequence). The CDR3 totals 14 residues. On this clone itself: Its specificity is unknown.

Primers included in the PCR were 60 Vbeta and 13 Jbeta primers. Using immunoSEQ multiplex PCR, the repertoire was profiled, and TCRdb retains in-frame clones only, with some absent. The sample lists 200,000 or so clones, approximately 81% occurring once. Sequenced sample: PBMCs. The TCR sequence derives from a woman aged 18-29 years in good health and CMV-seropositive. The J gene is TRBJ2-1, the V gene TRBV19, with a weak D call TRBD2 (6 bases). The CDR3 DNA follows: TGTGCCAGTAGTCTTCAGGGAGGAAACAATGAGCAGTTCTTC. Translating gives CASSLQGGNNEQFF.